A single sample is the source of the 30 T cell receptor beta chains below, sequenced in a study of T-cell reconstitution after alpha-beta-depleted transplantation in children. Unique molecular identifiers were used in preparing the TCRbeta library. MiXCR was run by TCRdb on the PCR reads, yielding one entry per CDR3 protein. The repertoire includes some 95,000 distinct CDR3 sequences, roughly a quarter of them detected once, and about a fifth sits in the top ten. The sample here was PBMCs, taken before TCRalphabeta/CD19-depleted stem cell transplant. Source of these receptors: a boy younger than 10 with acute lymphoblastic leukemia, due to receive a stem cell transplant.

J is TRBJ2-5 and V is TRBV20-1; 10 nucleotides agree with TRBD2. V shed 3 bases, J shed 5 bases, and the junction held 15 bases outside the gene matches. The CDR3 spans 17 residues. Per germline, CDR1 DFQATT and CDR2 SNEGSKA (reference sequence). Here the CDR3 reads CSARGASGSQNSETQYF. CDR3 coding DNA: TGCAGTGCTAGGGGGGCTAGCGGGAGTCAGAATTCCGAGACCCAGTACTTC.

This clonotype was counted many times. The chain is built from TRBV7-8 and TRBJ2-7; TRBD1 aligns across 9 bases. The CDR3 is made up of 14 amino acids. CDR1 and CDR2 from the germline V gene are SGHVS and FQNEAQ. The V and J ends lost 4 bases and 7 bases, in that order; junction bases with no gene match: 8. DNA for the CDR3: TGTGCCAGCAGCTCCCAACAGGGGGCGATGGAGCAGTACTTC. As protein: CASSSQQGAMEQYF.

The genes are TRBV7-2 and TRBJ1-1, with a tentative D call TRBD1 (6 bases). CDR3 length equals 14 residues. Germline lookup yields CDR1 SGHTA and CDR2 FQGNSA. Trimming took off 5 bases at V and 0 bases at J, with 10 bases between the two ends. The CDR3 DNA sequence: TGTGCCAGCAGCATCAGGGGTATGAACACTGAAGCTTTCTTT. Translating gives CASSIRGMNTEAFF.

This chain joins TRBV6-4 and TRBJ2-3; TRBD1 matches at 7 bases. The CDR3 covers 15 residues. Germline assignment: CDR1 MRHNA and CDR2 SNTAGT. V was clipped by 2 bases and J by 4 bases; unmatched bases: 6. In nucleotides, the CDR3 is TGTGCCAGCAGTGACGGGTTAGGGGGCGCAGATACGCAGTATTTT. This translates into CASSDGLGGADTQYF.

This clonotype was seen a few times. This chain links TRBV5-1 with TRBJ2-7, with 9 bases aligning to TRBD2. This CDR3 has 15 residues. The germline CDR1 and CDR2 sequences are SGHRS and YFSETQ. V lost 1 base to trimming and J lost 5 bases; unmatched junction nucleotides: 7. CDR3 nucleotide sequence: TGCGCCAGCAGCTTGCGGCGGGAGGGCCCCAACGAGCAGTACTTC. Translating it yields CASSLRREGPNEQYF.

The genes are TRBV9 and TRBJ2-5, with D perhaps TRBD2 (6 bases). The CDR3 is 14 amino acids. V was clipped by 8 bases and J by 5 bases, with 19 bases between them. The V gene's germline CDR1 is SGDLS and CDR2 YYNGEE. This CDR3 reads CARRERRGPETQYF. The CDR3 region has the DNA TGTGCCAGGAGGGAGCGGAGGGGCCCGGAGACCCAGTACTTC.

Ten or more counts support this clonotype. The chain carries TRBV15 and TRBJ1-1; no definite D call. Between the trimmed V and J ends, which lost 3 bases and 1 base, there was a span of 12 bases. The CDR3 covers 15 residues. Germline values: CDR1 LNHNV, CDR2 YYDKDF (reference sequence). CDR3: CATSRRIRENTEAFF. CDR3 DNA: TGTGCCACCAGCAGGAGGATAAGGGAGAACACTGAAGCTTTCTTT.

The chain joins TRBV30 to TRBJ2-7, with D unresolved. The CDR3 is made up of 14 amino acids. The germline V gene has CDR1 GTSNPN and CDR2 SVGIG (reference sequence). Trimming removed 3 bases at V and 5 bases at J, with 17 bases between. This CDR3 reads CAWRGINKPHEQYF. The CDR3 bases are TGTGCCTGGAGGGGTATTAATAAGCCCCACGAGCAGTACTTC.

The gene calls are TRBV4-3 and TRBJ2-4; D is perhaps TRBD1 (5 bases). The V end was cut by 0 bases, the J end by 6 bases, with 12 bases between. CDR1 is LGHNA and CDR2 is YSLEER in the germline V gene. The CDR3 runs 15 residues. CDR3 coding DNA: TGCGCCAGCAGCCAAGATAGGGGAAGTTCAAACATTCAGTACTTC. Protein sequence: CASSQDRGSSNIQYF.

The chain has TRBV3-1 and TRBJ2-2; 11 bases are shared with TRBD2. Germline V CDR1 and CDR2: LGHDT, YNNKEL (reference sequence). With V trimmed by 4 bases and J by 0 bases, 4 bases remained unmatched. This CDR3 contains 17 residues. The CDR3 reads CASSPPGLAANTGELFF. The CDR3 coding sequence is TGTGCCAGCAGCCCTCCGGGACTAGCGGCGAACACCGGGGAGCTGTTTTTT.

This clonotype came up a few times. The chain uses TRBV7-9 and TRBJ2-1; the D is unclear. Trimming cost V 0 bases and J 8 bases, with 11 bases left between them. The CDR3 extends over 14 amino acids. Germline V gene data show CDR1 as SEHNR and CDR2 as FQNEAQ (reference sequence). The CDR3 loop is CASSLALGKDEQFF. The CDR3 nucleotides are TGTGCCAGCAGCTTAGCGCTAGGGAAGGATGAGCAGTTCTTC.

There are a few counts of this clonotype. V is TRBV5-1 and J is TRBJ2-7; possibly TRBD1 or TRBD2 for D (5 bases each). Trimming left V 5 bases short and J 3 bases short, with 15 bases between. Looked up from germline, CDR1 is SGHRS and CDR2 is YFSETQ. CDR3 size: 14 residues. The CDR3 bases are TGCGCCAGCAGTCCGGGGCAGAGAGACTACGAGCAGTACTTC. As protein: CASSPGQRDYEQYF.

This clonotype was detected only a few times. This rearrangement joins TRBV5-1 to TRBJ2-3; D perhaps matches TRBD2 (5 bases). The CDR3 contains 16 residues. Germline V gives CDR1 SGHRS, CDR2 YFSETQ. The V and J ends lost 2 bases and 2 bases respectively, with 15 bases between them. The CDR3 DNA follows: TGCGCCAGCAGCTTTGGTAGCGCTACTAACACAGATACGCAGTATTTT. Translation: CASSFGSATNTDTQYF.

Many counts were recorded for this clonotype. The chain links TRBV12-3 or TRBV12-4 to TRBJ2-1; 7 positions agree with TRBD2. Losses at the gene ends were 6 bases for V and 0 bases for J; bases not matched to a gene: 5. The CDR3 is 15 amino acids. CDR3 residues: CASRVGGSSYNEQFF. In DNA, the CDR3 is TGTGCCAGCAGGGTCGGGGGGAGCTCCTACAATGAGCAGTTCTTC.

This clonotype was seen only a few times. V is TRBV12-3 or TRBV12-4 and J is TRBJ2-5, with 12 nucleotides matching TRBD2. Germline trimming cut 5 bases from V and 4 bases from J; bases unmatched to any gene: 8. This CDR3 contains 16 residues. In nucleotides, the CDR3 is TGTGCCAGCAGTCCGACTAGCGGGAGTCTAAGAGAGACCCAGTACTTC. It translates to CASSPTSGSLRETQYF.

V usage is TRBV25-1 and J usage is TRBJ2-2; no clear D. Germline V gene data show CDR1 as MGHDK and CDR2 as SYGVNS. The CDR3 is 16 amino acids. V shed 5 bases and J shed 7 bases, with 20 bases lying between them. CDR3: CASSQSVTLPHGELFF. The CDR3 region has the DNA TGTGCCAGCAGTCAGTCCGTGACCCTTCCGCACGGGGAGCTGTTTTTT.

This clonotype showed up just a few times. The chain uses TRBV30 and TRBJ2-1; D might be TRBD1 or TRBD2, each matching 5 bases. CDR1 is GTSNPN, CDR2 SVGIG, per germline (reference sequence). CDR3 length: 13 residues. CDR3 DNA: TGTGCTAAAGAGGGGCCCCGTTGGAATGAGCAGTTCTTC. Translation: CAKEGPRWNEQFF. The entire variable domain, with the rest obtained from reference TRBV30 and TRBJ2-1, is as follows: SQTIHQWPATLVQPVGSPLSLECTVEGTSNPNLYWYRQAAGRGLQLLFYSVGIGQISSEVPQNLSASRPQDRQFILSSKKLLLSDSGFYLCAKEGPRWNEQFFGPGTRLTVL.

This clonotype has more than one count but fewer than ten. The chain joins TRBV5-1 to TRBJ2-7; 9 nucleotides agree with TRBD1. This CDR3 spans 14 amino acids. V gave up 1 base and J gave up 6 bases; unmatched junction bases: 5. Germline V lookup: CDR1 SGHRS, CDR2 YFSETQ. Here the CDR3 reads CASSLRGQGREQYF. As DNA, the CDR3 is TGCGCCAGCAGCTTGAGAGGACAGGGGCGCGAGCAGTACTTC.

This clonotype has only a few counts. V usage is TRBV20-1 and J usage is TRBJ1-6; D is unclear. The CDR3 has 14 amino acids. Germline assignment: CDR1 DFQATT and CDR2 SNEGSKA (reference sequence). Trimming cost V 2 bases and J 6 bases, with 11 bases left between them. Here the CDR3 reads CSARKSGSNSPLHF. CDR3 coding DNA: TGCAGTGCTAGAAAGTCGGGGAGTAATTCACCCCTCCACTTT.

The chain has TRBV29-1 and TRBJ1-1; D is unresolved. Germline V gene data show CDR1 as SQVTM and CDR2 as ANQGSEA. V was trimmed by 1 base and J by 5 bases, leaving 8 bases between them. The CDR3 has 12 residues. The CDR3 nucleotides read TGCAGCGTTGAAGTGGCGGCGACTGAAGCTTTCTTT. Its protein product is CSVEVAATEAFF.

This clonotype was counted only a few times. J is TRBJ2-1 and V is TRBV20-1; 11 bases align to TRBD2. The germline V gene encodes CDR1 DFQATT and CDR2 SNEGSKA (reference sequence). The CDR3 loop spans 16 amino acids. The V and J ends lost 2 bases and 1 base, in that order; junction bases with no gene match: 4. The CDR3 region has the DNA TGCAGTGCTAGAAGCCCTAGCGGGGGGTCCTACAATGAGCAGTTCTTC. Translating it yields CSARSPSGGSYNEQFF.

The chain employs TRBV5-6 and TRBJ1-1; D ambiguous. Per the germline V gene, CDR1 is SGHDT and CDR2 is YYEEEE. V lost 7 bases and J lost 1, with 20 bases in between. The CDR3 is 16 amino acids. CDR3: CASASQLGPTNTEAFF. DNA of the CDR3: TGTGCCAGCGCCTCACAACTTGGGCCGACGAACACTGAAGCTTTCTTT.

This clonotype was detected a few times. The chain has TRBV9 and TRBJ2-1; D possibly matches TRBD1 or TRBD2 (5 bases each). CDR3 length: 15 amino acids. Trimming took 4 bases from V and 6 from J, leaving 17 bases between them. Germline CDR1 and CDR2: SGDLS and YYNGEE. The DNA of the CDR3 is TGTGCCAGCAGCCCCGGGGCCCTCCCTGGCAATGAGCAGTTCTTC. Translating gives CASSPGALPGNEQFF.

V gene TRBV6-1 combines with J gene TRBJ2-7; D is unresolved. With 3 bases removed from V and 3 bases from J, the gap between germline ends came to 15 bases. The CDR3 has 15 residues. Per the germline V gene, CDR1 is MNHNS and CDR2 is SASEGT. The chain's CDR3 is CASSEIQTVLYEQYF. The CDR3 DNA reads as TGTGCCAGCAGTGAGATACAAACGGTTCTCTACGAGCAGTACTTC.

The chain has TRBV7-9 and TRBJ2-1, with 12 bases aligning to TRBD1. CDR1 is SEHNR and CDR2 is FQNEAQ in the germline V gene (reference sequence). This CDR3 is 17 amino acids long. J gave up 8 bases and V 1 base, and 9 bases lay outside the gene matches. CDR3 nucleotide sequence: TGTGCCAGCAGCTTAGGTGCGCCGGGACAGGGGGCATATGAGCAGTTCTTC. Protein product: CASSLGAPGQGAYEQFF.

Turning to this clonotype: At one end, the junction sequence differs from germline, possibly due to a read error. The rearrangement uses TRBV28 and TRBJ1-4; D not resolved. Looked up from germline, CDR1 is MDHEN and CDR2 is SYDVKM. This CDR3 is 12 amino acids long. This chain's CDR3 is CASRRTNVKLFF. The DNA of the CDR3 is TGTGCCAGCAGGAGGACTAATGTAAAACTGTTTTTT.

This clonotype was counted many times. As DNA, the CDR3 is TGTGCCAGCAGTTTACGGGGATGGGACACAGATACGCAGTATTTT. Translation: CASSLRGWDTDTQYF. This rearrangement joins TRBV27 to TRBJ2-3; D is perhaps TRBD2 (5 bases). Trimming shortened V by 2 bases and J by 2 bases, and 11 bases separated the two germline ends. Germline lookup yields CDR1 MNHEY and CDR2 SMNVEV (reference sequence). The CDR3 is 15 amino acids.

The chain has TRBV7-3 and TRBJ1-5; tentatively, D is TRBD1 (6 bases). V shed 5 bases and J shed 3 bases, with 8 bases lying between them. This CDR3 comprises 13 residues. Germline V lookup: CDR1 SGHTA, CDR2 FQGTGA. CDR3 sequence: CASSPGANQPQHF. The CDR3 DNA follows: TGTGCCAGCAGCCCAGGGGCCAATCAGCCCCAGCATTTT.

The DNA for the CDR3 is TGCGCCAGCAACCCGGGTCAACGAACCGGGGAGCTGTTTTTT. Its protein is CASNPGQRTGELFF. The V gene is TRBV10-2, the J gene TRBJ2-2; D gene uncertain. The germline V gene has CDR1 WSHSY and CDR2 SAAADI. This CDR3 is 14 amino acids long. Trimming cost V 7 bases and J 5 bases, with 14 bases left between them.

The V and J genes are TRBV7-8 and TRBJ2-1; 9 positions agree with TRBD1. The CDR3 runs to 15 residues. V gave up 8 bases and J gave up 3 bases; unmatched junction bases: 8. Germline CDR1 and CDR2: SGHVS and FQNEAQ. CDR3 DNA sequence: TGTGCCAGCGCACCGGGACAGGGTATCTACAATGAGCAGTTCTTC. Translating it yields CASAPGQGIYNEQFF.